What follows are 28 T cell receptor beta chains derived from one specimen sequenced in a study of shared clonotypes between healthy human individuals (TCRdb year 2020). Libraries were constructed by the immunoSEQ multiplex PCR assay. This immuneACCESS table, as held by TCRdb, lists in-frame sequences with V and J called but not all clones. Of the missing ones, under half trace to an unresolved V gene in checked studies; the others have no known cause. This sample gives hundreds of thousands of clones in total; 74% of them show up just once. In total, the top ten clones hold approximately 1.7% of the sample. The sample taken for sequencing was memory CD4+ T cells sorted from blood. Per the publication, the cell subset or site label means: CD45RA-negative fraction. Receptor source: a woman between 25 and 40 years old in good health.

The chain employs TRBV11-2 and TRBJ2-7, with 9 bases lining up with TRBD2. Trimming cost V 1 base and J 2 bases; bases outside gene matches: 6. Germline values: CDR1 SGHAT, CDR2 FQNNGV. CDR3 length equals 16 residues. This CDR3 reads CASSLGGGGAPYEQYF. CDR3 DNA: TGTGCCAGCAGCTTAGGAGGCGGGGGGGCTCCCTACGAGCAGTACTTC.

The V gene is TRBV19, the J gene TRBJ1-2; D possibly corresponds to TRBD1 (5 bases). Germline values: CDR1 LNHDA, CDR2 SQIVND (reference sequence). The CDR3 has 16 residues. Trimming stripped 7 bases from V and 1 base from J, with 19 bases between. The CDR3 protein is CASIKNPGQRNYGYTF. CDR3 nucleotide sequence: TGTGCCAGTATCAAAAACCCCGGACAACGTAACTATGGCTACACCTTC.

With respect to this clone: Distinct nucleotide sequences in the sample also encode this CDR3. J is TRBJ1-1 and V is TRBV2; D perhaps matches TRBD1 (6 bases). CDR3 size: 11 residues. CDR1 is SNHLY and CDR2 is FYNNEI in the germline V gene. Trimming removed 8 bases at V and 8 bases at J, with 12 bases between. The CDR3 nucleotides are TGTGCCAGCCATCAGGACAGCGAAGCTTTCTTT. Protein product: CASHQDSEAFF.

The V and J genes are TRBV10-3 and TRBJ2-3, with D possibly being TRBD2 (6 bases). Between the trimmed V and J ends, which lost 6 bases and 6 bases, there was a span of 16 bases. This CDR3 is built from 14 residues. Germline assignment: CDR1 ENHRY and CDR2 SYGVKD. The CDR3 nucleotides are TGTGCCATCAGCGGGGGAGGCGCGGGGGATACGCAGTATTTT. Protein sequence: CAISGGGAGDTQYF.

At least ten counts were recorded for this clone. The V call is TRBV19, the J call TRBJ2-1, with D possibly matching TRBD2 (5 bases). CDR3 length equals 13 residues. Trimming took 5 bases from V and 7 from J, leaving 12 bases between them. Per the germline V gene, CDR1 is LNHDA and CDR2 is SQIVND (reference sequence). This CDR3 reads CASSPGLKNEQFF. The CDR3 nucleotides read TGTGCCAGTAGTCCCGGACTTAAGAATGAGCAGTTCTTC.

CDR3 DNA sequence: TGCGCCAGCAGCCCTCTAACTAGCGGGATCCTCACAGATACGCAGTATTTT. Translated: CASSPLTSGILTDTQYF. This rearrangement joins TRBV5-1 to TRBJ2-3, with 10 bases identical to TRBD2. V trimming: 4 bases; J trimming: 2 bases; junction bases outside the gene matches: 10. This CDR3 spans 17 amino acids. Germline CDR1 SGHRS, CDR2 YFSETQ.

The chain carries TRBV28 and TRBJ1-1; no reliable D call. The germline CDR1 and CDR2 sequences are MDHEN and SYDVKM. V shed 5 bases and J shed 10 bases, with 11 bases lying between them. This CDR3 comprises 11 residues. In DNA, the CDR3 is TGTGCCAGCAGTACGACCCTTACAGCTTTCTTT. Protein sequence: CASSTTLTAFF.

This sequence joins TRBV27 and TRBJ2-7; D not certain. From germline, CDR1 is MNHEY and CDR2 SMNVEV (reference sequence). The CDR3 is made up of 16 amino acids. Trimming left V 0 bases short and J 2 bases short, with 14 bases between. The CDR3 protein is CASSLSISRLAYEQYF. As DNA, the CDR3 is TGTGCCAGCAGTTTATCGATTAGCAGATTGGCCTACGAGCAGTACTTC.

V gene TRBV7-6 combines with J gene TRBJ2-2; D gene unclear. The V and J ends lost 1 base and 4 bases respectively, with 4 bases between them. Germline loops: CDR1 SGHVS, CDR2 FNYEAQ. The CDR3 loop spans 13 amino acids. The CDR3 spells CASSLVTTGELFF. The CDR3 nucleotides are TGTGCCAGCAGCTTAGTAACCACCGGGGAGCTGTTTTTT.

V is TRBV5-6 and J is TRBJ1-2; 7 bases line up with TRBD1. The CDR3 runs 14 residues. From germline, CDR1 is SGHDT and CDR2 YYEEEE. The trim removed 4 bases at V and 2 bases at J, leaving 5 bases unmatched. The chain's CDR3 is CASSTATGNYGYTF. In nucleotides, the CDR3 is TGTGCCAGCAGCACAGCGACAGGGAACTATGGCTACACCTTC.

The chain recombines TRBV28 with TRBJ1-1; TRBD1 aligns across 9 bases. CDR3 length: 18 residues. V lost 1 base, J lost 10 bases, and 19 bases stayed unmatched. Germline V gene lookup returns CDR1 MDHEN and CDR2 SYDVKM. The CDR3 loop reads CASSLFGSRTGAFGAAFF. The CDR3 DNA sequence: TGTGCCAGCAGTTTATTTGGGTCGCGGACAGGGGCCTTTGGTGCAGCTTTCTTT. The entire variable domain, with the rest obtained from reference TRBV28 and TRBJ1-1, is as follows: DVKVTQSSRYLVKRTGEKVFLECVQDMDHENMFWYRQDPGLGLRLIYFSYDVKMKEKGDIPEGYSVSREKKERFSLILESASTNQTSMYLCASSLFGSRTGAFGAAFFGQGTRLTVV.

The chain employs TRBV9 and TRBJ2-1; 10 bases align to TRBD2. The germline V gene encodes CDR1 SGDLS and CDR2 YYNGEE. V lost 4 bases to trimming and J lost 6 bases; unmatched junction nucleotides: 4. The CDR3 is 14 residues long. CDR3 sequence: CASSSRTSGNEQFF. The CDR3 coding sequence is TGTGCCAGCAGCTCGAGGACTAGCGGCAATGAGCAGTTCTTC.

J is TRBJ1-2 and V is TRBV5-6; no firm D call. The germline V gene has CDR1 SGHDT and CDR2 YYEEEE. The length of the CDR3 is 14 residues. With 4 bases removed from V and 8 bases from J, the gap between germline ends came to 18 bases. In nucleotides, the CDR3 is TGTGCCAGCAGCCCGAGGGAGATGGGTGGCGGCTACACCTTC. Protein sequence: CASSPREMGGGYTF.

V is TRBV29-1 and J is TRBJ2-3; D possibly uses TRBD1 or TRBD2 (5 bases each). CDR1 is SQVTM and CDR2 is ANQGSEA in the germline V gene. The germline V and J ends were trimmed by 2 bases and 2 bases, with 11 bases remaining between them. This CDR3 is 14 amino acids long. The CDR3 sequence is CSVELGDATDTQYF. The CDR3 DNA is TGCAGCGTTGAATTGGGGGATGCCACAGATACGCAGTATTTT.

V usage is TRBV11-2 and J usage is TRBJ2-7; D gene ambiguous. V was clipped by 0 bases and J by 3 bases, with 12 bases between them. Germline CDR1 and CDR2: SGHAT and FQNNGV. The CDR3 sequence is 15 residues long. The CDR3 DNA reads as TGTGCCAGCAGCTTAGATCTTACGTGGGACTACGAGCAGTACTTC. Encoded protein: CASSLDLTWDYEQYF.

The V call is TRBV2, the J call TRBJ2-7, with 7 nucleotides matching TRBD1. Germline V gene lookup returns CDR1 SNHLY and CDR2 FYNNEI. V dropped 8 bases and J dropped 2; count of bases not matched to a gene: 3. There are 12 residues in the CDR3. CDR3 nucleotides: TGTGCCAGCTCCGGGACAGCCTACGAGCAGTACTTC. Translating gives CASSGTAYEQYF.

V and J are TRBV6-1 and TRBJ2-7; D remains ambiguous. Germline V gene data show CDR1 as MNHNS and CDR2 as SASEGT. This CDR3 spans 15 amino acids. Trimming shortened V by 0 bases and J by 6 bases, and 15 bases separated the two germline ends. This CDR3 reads CASSEAISSPTEQYF. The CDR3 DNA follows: TGTGCCAGCAGTGAAGCGATCAGTTCCCCAACCGAGCAGTACTTC.

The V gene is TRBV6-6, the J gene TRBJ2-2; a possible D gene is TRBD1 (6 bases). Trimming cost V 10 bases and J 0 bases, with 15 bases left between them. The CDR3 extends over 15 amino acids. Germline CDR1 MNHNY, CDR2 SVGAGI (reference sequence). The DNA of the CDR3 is TGTGCCACCCTAACCGGGACACCGAACACCGGGGAGCTGTTTTTT. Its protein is CATLTGTPNTGELFF.

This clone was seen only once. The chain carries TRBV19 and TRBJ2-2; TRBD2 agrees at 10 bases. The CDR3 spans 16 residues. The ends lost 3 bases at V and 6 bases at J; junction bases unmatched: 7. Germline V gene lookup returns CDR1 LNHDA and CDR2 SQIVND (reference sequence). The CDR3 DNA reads TGTGCCAGTAGTATTAGCCTAGCGGGAGAAGCCGGGGAGCTGTTTTTT. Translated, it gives CASSISLAGEAGELFF. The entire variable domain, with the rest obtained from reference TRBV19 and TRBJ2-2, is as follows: DGGITQSPKYLFRKEGQNVTLSCEQNLNHDAMYWYRQDPGQGLRLIYYSQIVNDFQKGDIAEGYSVSREKKESFPLTVTSAQKNPTAFYLCASSISLAGEAGELFFGEGSRLTVL.

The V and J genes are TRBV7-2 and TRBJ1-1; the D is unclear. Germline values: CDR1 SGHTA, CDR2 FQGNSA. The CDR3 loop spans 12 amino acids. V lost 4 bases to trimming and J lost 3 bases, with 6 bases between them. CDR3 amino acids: CASSSSDTEAFF. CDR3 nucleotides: TGTGCCAGCAGCTCCTCCGACACTGAAGCTTTCTTT.

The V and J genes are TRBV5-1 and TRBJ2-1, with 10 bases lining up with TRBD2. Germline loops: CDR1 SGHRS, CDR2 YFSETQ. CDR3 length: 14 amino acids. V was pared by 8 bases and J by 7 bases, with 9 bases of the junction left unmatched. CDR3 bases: TGCGCCAGTCGTGGGGCTAGCGGGAGTAATGAGCAGTTCTTC. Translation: CASRGASGSNEQFF.

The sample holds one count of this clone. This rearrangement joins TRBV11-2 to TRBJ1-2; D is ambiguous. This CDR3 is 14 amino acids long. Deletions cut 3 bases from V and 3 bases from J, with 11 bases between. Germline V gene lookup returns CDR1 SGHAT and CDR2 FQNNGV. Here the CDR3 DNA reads TGTGCCAGCAGCTTCCAGTCCGACGACTATGGCTACACCTTC. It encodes CASSFQSDDYGYTF. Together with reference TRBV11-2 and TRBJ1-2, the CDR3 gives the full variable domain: EAGVAQSPRYKIIEKRQSVAFWCNPISGHATLYWYQQILGQGPKLLIQFQNNGVVDDSQLPKDRFSAERLKGVDSTLKIQPAKLEDSAVYLCASSFQSDDYGYTFGSGTRLTVV.

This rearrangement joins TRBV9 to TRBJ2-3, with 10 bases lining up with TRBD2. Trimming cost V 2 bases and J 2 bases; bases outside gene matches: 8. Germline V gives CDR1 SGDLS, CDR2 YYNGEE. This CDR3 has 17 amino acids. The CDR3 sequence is CASSVMASGSLTDTQYF. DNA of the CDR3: TGTGCCAGCAGCGTGATGGCTAGCGGGAGTCTCACAGATACGCAGTATTTT.

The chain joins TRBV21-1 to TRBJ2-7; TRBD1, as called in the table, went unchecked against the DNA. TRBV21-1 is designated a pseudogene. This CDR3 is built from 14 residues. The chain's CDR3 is CASRTGQGAGEQYF. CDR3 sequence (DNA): TGTGCCAGCAGGACAGGACAGGGAGCTGGCGAGCAGTACTTC.

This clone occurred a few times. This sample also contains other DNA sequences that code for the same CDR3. The CDR3 here is CAWRPGHLYEQYF. The CDR3 bases are TGTGCCTGGAGGCCGGGACACCTCTACGAGCAGTACTTC. This chain uses TRBV30 with TRBJ2-7; D perhaps matches TRBD1 (6 bases). The CDR3 covers 13 residues. Germline CDR1 reads GTSNPN; CDR2 reads SVGIG (reference sequence). With 3 bases removed from V and 3 bases from J, the gap between germline ends came to 12 bases.

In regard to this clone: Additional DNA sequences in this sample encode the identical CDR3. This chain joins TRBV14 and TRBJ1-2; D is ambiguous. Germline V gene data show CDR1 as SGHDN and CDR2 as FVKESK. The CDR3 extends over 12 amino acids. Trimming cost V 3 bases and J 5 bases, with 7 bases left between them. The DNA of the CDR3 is TGTGCCAGCAGCCAGGGAAGATATGGCTACACCTTC. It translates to CASSQGRYGYTF.

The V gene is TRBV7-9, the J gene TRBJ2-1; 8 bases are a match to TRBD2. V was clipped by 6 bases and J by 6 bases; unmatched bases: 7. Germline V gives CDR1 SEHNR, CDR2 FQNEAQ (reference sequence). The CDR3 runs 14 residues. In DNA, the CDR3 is TGTGCCAGCAGGGTTAGCGGGACGGGCAATGAGCAGTTCTTC. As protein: CASRVSGTGNEQFF.

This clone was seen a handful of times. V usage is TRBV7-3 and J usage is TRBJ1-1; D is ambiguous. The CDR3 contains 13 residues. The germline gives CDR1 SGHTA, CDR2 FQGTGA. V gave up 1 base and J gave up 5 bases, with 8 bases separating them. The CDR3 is CASSLNQGTEAFF. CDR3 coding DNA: TGTGCCAGCAGCTTAAATCAAGGGACTGAAGCTTTCTTT.